Below, 13 T cell receptor beta chains from the same sample are listed, as sequenced in a study of Graves' ophthalmopathy and Graves' hyperthyroidism. The study amplified TCR beta CDR3 regions using RNA transcripts. The workflow started with a first-round RT-PCR run with HTBI primers and then moved on to a second-round multiplex PCR. Using its own MiXCR run on the multiplex PCR reads, TCRdb lists one record per CDR3 protein. The repertoire holds about 420,000 distinct CDR3 sequences, with approximately 21% as singletons. The sequenced sample was peripheral blood. The receptors derive from a woman between 18 and 30 years old with stable Graves' hyperthyroidism.

In its sample, this clonotype was seen many times. This chain connects TRBV15 to TRBJ2-6; tentatively, D is TRBD2 (5 bases). V was trimmed by 4 bases and J by 1 base, leaving 17 bases between them. CDR1 and CDR2 from the germline V gene are LNHNV and YYDKDF (reference sequence). CDR3 length equals 18 residues. The CDR3 region is CATSMPRELASGANVLTF. CDR3 sequence (DNA): TGTGCCACCAGCATGCCCCGGGAATTAGCGTCTGGGGCCAACGTCCTGACTTTC. The variable domain in full, completed from reference TRBV15 and TRBJ2-6, reads DAMVIQNPRYQVTQFGKPVTLSCSQTLNHNVMYWYQQKSSQAPKLLFHYYDKDFNNEADTPDNFQSRRPNTSFCFLDIRSPGLGDTAMYLCATSMPRELASGANVLTFGAGSRLTVL.

A single count supports this clonotype. The germline gene is not matched at one end of the junction; a read error may be the cause. This chain links TRBV12-3 or TRBV12-4 with TRBJ1-1, with D unclear. The CDR3 length is 15 residues. The CDR3 sequence is CASSLALLGITDAFF. The CDR3 DNA is TGTGCCAGCAGTTTAGCGTTGCTGGGGATCACTGATGCTTTCTTT.

This clonotype was detected ten times or more. The chain employs TRBV20-1 and TRBJ1-1; weak D call: TRBD1 (6 bases). The germline V and J ends were trimmed by 3 bases and 0 bases, with 14 bases remaining between them. CDR3 length equals 15 residues. The V gene's germline CDR1 is DFQATT and CDR2 SNEGSKA (reference sequence). The CDR3 coding sequence is TGCAGTGCTAGCAGGGGCGTCTCTATGAACACTGAAGCTTTCTTT. Residues: CSASRGVSMNTEAFF.

The gene calls are TRBV6-1 and TRBJ1-3; D perhaps matches TRBD1 (5 bases). CDR1 is MNHNS and CDR2 is SASEGT in the germline V gene. Trimming cost V 4 bases and J 8 bases, with 9 bases left between them. This CDR3 region has 12 residues. The CDR3, as DNA: TGTGCCAGCAGTGCTCAGGGAGACACCATATATTTT. Its protein is CASSAQGDTIYF.

This clonotype was seen many times. The V call is TRBV12-3 or TRBV12-4, the J call TRBJ2-7; D is perhaps TRBD1 (5 bases). Trimming shortened V by 6 bases and J by 2 bases, and 14 bases separated the two germline ends. The CDR3 is 14 amino acids. The CDR3 loop is CASSPDSQTYEQYF. The DNA for the CDR3 is TGTGCCAGCAGCCCTGACAGCCAAACCTACGAGCAGTACTTC.

The chain links TRBV10-3 to TRBJ1-1; 8 nucleotides agree with TRBD1. This CDR3 spans 14 amino acids. Looked up from germline, CDR1 is ENHRY and CDR2 is SYGVKD. V lost 6 bases to trimming and J lost 3 bases; unmatched junction nucleotides: 6. DNA for the CDR3: TGTGCCATCAGAGGGACAGGCCCGTACACTGAAGCTTTCTTT. Translated, it gives CAIRGTGPYTEAFF.

To note about this clonotype: A much larger clone lies one base from this, so it may be a read error. The rearrangement links TRBV24-1 to TRBJ1-2; a possible D gene is TRBD1 (5 bases). Germline V gene sequence: CDR1 KGHDR, CDR2 SFDVKD. Trimming left V 6 bases short and J 6 bases short, with 10 bases between. The CDR3 consists of 12 residues. This chain's CDR3 is CATSTFRDGYTF. In DNA, the CDR3 is TGTGCCACCAGTACCTTCAGGGATGGCTACACCTTC.

This clonotype turned up a few times. The genes are TRBV29-1 and TRBJ2-7, with 12 bases aligning to TRBD2. Germline V gene lookup returns CDR1 SQVTM and CDR2 ANQGSEA. The CDR3 sequence is 14 residues long. Trimming at V came to 6 bases and at J to 6 bases, leaving 9 bases not matched to a gene. As DNA, the CDR3 is TGCAGCGTGGTTTGGACTAGCGGGAAACTCGAGCAGTACTTC. Translation: CSVVWTSGKLEQYF.

The J gene is TRBJ2-7, the V gene TRBV2; 12 nucleotides match TRBD2. Germline trimming cut 9 bases from V and 3 bases from J; bases unmatched to any gene: 15. CDR1 SNHLY and CDR2 FYNNEI come from the germline V gene. The CDR3 totals 17 residues. The CDR3 nucleotides are TGTGCCAGTAGAGACTCAACACTAGCGGGGGGCCTCTACGAGCAGTACTTC. This translates into CASRDSTLAGGLYEQYF.

This clonotype was detected many times. A read error may produce the germline difference seen at one junction end. The chain joins TRBV19 to TRBJ1-1; D unresolved. Germline CDR1 and CDR2: LNHDA and SQIVND (reference sequence). This CDR3 is 12 amino acids long. This chain's CDR3 is CASSIQRSEAFF. The CDR3 region has the DNA TGTGCCAGTAGTATTCAACGGTCTGAGGCTTTCTTT.

The chain links TRBV5-6 to TRBJ1-1, with 11 bases aligning to TRBD1. Trimming took 4 bases from V and 11 from J; bases not matched to a gene: 7. Looked up from germline, CDR1 is SGHDT and CDR2 is YYEEEE. This CDR3 region has 13 residues. The CDR3 sequence is CASSPGTGGFAFF. Here the CDR3 DNA reads TGTGCCAGCAGCCCCGGGACAGGGGGTTTTGCTTTCTTT.

This clonotype was observed many times. V gene TRBV4-1 combines with J gene TRBJ2-2, with TRBD1 identical over 8 bases. Germline values: CDR1 MGHRA, CDR2 YSYEKL. The trim removed 4 bases at V and 0 bases at J, leaving 7 bases unmatched. The CDR3 length is 17 residues. Written as DNA, the CDR3 is TGCGCCAGCAGCCGGGACAGGAGACTTTCGAACACCGGGGAGCTGTTTTTT. Amino acid sequence: CASSRDRRLSNTGELFF.

The sample holds many counts of this clonotype. The genes are TRBV9 and TRBJ2-5; TRBD2 matches at 12 bases. The CDR3 is made up of 18 amino acids. With 4 bases clipped from V and 2 bases from J, the junction kept 12 bases outside the gene matches. In germline, CDR1 is SGDLS, CDR2 YYNGEE. Written as DNA, the CDR3 is TGTGCCAGCAGCAGAGGGACTAGCGGGTATAACGTACAAGAGACCCAGTACTTC. It encodes CASSRGTSGYNVQETQYF.